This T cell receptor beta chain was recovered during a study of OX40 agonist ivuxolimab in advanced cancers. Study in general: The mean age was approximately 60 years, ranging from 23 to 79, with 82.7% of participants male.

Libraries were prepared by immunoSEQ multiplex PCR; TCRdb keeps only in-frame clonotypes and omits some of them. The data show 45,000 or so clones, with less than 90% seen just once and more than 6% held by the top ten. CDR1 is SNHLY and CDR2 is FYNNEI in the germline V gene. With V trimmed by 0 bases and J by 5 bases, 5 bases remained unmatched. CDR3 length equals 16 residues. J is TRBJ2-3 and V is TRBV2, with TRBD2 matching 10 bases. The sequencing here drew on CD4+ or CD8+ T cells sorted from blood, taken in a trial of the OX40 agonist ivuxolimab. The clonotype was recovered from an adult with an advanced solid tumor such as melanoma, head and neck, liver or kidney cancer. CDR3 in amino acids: CASSEAYIAGGDTQYF. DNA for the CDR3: TGTGCCAGCAGTGAAGCGTATATAGCGGGGGGAGATACGCAGTATTTT.